Reported below is one TCR beta chain. This clone appeared once. This clone's antigen is unknown. No clone much larger than this one lies a single base away; base qualities are absent. Following the manufacturer's recommendations, the immunoSEQ kit was used to generate TCR beta libraries from genomic DNA. For library preparation, a first multiplex PCR was performed with proprietary primers, followed by a second PCR in which unique barcodes were added, and bead cleanups were performed after each round. Each sample batch included a kit-provided positive control reaction and a negative control reaction. The final libraries underwent checking on an Agilent 4200 TapeStation D1000 ScreenTape, volumetric pooling, and quantification by qPCR. Sequencing ran on an Illumina NextSeq500 with a MidOutput 150-cycle cartridge, using 156 Read1 and 15 Index1 cycles with kit custom primers. The pooled library was loaded at around 1 pM, and about 20% PhiX control was spiked in. Per the original workflow: Vendor-processed data were analyzed in R, with a clonotype defined as all T cells sharing the same CDR3 nucleotide sequence. For clone abundance analyses, frequencies were normalized to the 10,000 most abundant clones in each sample. Before analysis, public T cell clones were removed, and these numbered fewer than five per sample on average. A difference in abundance of at least 32-fold between compartments was used to define tumor-enriched and baseline blood-enriched clonotypes. A beta-binomial differential abundance model was used to identify clonotypes that expanded or contracted between blood time points. Tumor-blood repertoire similarity was measured with the Baroni-Urbani and Buser coefficient, and group comparisons used two-tailed Wilcoxon tests in R. The source is immuneACCESS, and TCRdb retained only in-frame sequences with V and J called. Part of the clones is not carried over; for the studies checked, unresolved V genes explain less than half of this, and the remainder is unexplained. The DNA gave D and trimming, while V, J and clone size come from that table. The sample table shows 120,000 to 150,000 clones, and approximately 87% are seen once. In total, the top ten clones hold 20% to 25% of the sample.

This specimen's time point label, interpreted: baseline pretreatment blood. The treatment or condition label for this specimen denotes: 15 Gy SBRT to primary tumor, nephrectomy 4 weeks later. To follow tumor-enriched clonotypes, serial peripheral blood was collected from radiation-treated patients at baseline and at 2 weeks and 4 weeks after SBRT. Renal cell carcinoma with clear cell pathology was present in all patients. Genomic DNA for TCR sequencing was prepared using the QIAamp DNA Blood Mini Kit (Qiagen). The analyses included just those samples that passed every quality control check. Between the V and J ends, shortened by 0 bases and 0 bases respectively, the junction contains 9 bases. The CDR3 holds 16 amino acids from the cysteine to the phenylalanine. Only the CDR3 part of the read is kept: 48 bases, read in frame from the first base. CDR1 and CDR2 are read off the germline V gene as LGHNA and YSLEER.

These data belong to a study of radiation and T cells in renal cell carcinoma (dated by TCRdb to 2018 to 2021). Background on the whole study: The samples were drawn from a clinical trial, where primary renal cell carcinomas were treated with 15 Gy of stereotactic body radiation therapy and then removed by nephrectomy 4 weeks afterward. In total, approximately 54 samples, comprising approximately 25 tumors and 27 peripheral blood samples, were subjected to TCR beta sequencing. In the 45 to 65 samples combined, several million unique CDR3 nucleotide sequences were found, encoding 2.5 million or so unique CDR3 amino acid sequences. General study outcomes and caveats: Because the trial had a single-armed design, the trial could not examine how radiation dose or scheduling affected the TCR repertoire. Tracking of blood repertoire dynamics stopped at about 4 weeks after treatment, with no follow-up past that point. In blood, the top tumor clonotypes increased between baseline and 2 weeks post-radiation and then shrank by 4 weeks, which suggests that tumor-resident clones expanded only transiently. Because no pretreatment tumor biopsies were available, whether clonotypes were present in the tumor at baseline could not be determined.

The source is a woman in her forties or fifties with renal cell carcinoma. Recombination linked TRBV4-3 to TRBJ1-5; too little of a D gene remains to name it. Sequenced here: blood, sampled from a patient whose treatment included radiotherapy and nephrectomy. The CDR3 corresponds to CASSQEAIPSNQPQHF. Read as DNA, the sequence is TGCGCCAGCAGCCAAGAAGCGATCCCTAGCAATCAGCCCCAGCATTTT.